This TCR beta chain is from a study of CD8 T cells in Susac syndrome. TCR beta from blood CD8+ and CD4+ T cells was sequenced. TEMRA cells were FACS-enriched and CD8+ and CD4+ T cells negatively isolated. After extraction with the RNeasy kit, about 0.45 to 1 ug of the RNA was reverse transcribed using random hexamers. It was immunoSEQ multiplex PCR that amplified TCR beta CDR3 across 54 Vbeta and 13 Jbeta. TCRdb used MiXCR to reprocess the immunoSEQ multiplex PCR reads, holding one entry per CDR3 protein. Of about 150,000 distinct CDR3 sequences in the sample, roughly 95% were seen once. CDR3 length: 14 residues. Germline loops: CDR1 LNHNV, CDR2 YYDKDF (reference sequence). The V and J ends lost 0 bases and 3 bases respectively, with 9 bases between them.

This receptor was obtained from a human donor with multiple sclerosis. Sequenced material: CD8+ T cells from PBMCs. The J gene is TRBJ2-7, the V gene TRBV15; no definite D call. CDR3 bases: TGTGCCACCAGCAGAGATCGGACCAACTACGAGCAGTACTTC. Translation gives CATSRDRTNYEQYF.